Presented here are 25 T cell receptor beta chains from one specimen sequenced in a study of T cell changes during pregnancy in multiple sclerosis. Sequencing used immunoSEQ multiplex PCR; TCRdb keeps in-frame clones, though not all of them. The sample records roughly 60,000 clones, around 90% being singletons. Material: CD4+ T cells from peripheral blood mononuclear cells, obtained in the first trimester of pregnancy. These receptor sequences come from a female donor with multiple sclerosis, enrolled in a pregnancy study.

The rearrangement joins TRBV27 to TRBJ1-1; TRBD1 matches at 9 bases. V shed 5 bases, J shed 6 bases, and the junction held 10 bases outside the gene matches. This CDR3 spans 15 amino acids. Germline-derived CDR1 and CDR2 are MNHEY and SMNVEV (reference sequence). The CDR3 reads CASSTSRTGAAEAFF. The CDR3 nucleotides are TGTGCCAGCAGTACCTCTCGGACAGGGGCGGCTGAAGCTTTCTTT.

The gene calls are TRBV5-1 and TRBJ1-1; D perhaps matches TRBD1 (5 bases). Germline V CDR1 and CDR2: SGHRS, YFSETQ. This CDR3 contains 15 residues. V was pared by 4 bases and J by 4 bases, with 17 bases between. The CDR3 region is CASSPVPGSSTEAFF. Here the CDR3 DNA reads TGCGCCAGCAGCCCCGTCCCAGGGTCTAGCACTGAAGCTTTCTTT.

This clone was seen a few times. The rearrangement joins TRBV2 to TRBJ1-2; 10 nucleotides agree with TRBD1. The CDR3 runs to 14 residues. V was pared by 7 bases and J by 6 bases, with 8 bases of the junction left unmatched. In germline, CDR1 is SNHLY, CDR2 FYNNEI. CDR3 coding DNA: TGTGCCAGCATACGGACAGGGGGACTAGATGGCTACACCTTC. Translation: CASIRTGGLDGYTF.

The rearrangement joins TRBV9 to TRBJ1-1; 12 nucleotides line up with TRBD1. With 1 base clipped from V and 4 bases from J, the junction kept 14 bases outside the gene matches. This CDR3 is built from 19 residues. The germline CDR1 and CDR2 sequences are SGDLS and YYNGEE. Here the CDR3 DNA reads TGTGCCAGCAGCGTACTTACCGGGACAGGGGGCGCAAGGGGCACTGAAGCTTTCTTT. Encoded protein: CASSVLTGTGGARGTEAFF.

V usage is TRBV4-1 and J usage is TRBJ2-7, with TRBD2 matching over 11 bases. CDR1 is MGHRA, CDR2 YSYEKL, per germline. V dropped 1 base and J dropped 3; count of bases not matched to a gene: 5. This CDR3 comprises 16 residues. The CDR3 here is CASSQVQGTSGYEQYF. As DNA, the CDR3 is TGCGCCAGCAGCCAAGTCCAGGGGACTAGCGGCTACGAGCAGTACTTC.

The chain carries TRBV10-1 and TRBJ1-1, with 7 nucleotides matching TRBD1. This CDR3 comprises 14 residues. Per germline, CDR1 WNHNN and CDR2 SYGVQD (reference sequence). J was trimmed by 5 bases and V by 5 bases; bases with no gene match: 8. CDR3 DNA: TGCGCCAGCAGTCTAACAGGGGAGTGGACTGAAGCTTTCTTT. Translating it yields CASSLTGEWTEAFF.

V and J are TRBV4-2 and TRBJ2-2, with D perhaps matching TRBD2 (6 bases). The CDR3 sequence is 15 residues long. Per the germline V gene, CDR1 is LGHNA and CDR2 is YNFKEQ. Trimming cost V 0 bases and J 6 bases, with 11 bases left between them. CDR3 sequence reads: CASSQEGRRAGELFF. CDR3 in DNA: TGTGCCAGCAGCCAAGAAGGGAGGCGCGCCGGGGAGCTGTTTTTT.

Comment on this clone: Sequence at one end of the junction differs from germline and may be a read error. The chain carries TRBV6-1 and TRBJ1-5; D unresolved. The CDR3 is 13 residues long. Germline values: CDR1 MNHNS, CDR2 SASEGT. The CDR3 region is CASTGNSNQPQHF. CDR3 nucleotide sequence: TGTGCGAGCACGGGGAACAGCAATCAGCCCCAGCATTTT.

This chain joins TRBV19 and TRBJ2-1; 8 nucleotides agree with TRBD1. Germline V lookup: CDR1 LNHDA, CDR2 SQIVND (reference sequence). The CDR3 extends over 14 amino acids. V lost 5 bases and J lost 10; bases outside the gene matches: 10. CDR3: CASSADRVLEEQFF. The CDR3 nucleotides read TGTGCCAGTAGTGCGGACAGGGTTCTAGAGGAGCAGTTCTTC. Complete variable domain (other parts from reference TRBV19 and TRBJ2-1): DGGITQSPKYLFRKEGQNVTLSCEQNLNHDAMYWYRQDPGQGLRLIYYSQIVNDFQKGDIAEGYSVSREKKESFPLTVTSAQKNPTAFYLCASSADRVLEEQFFGPGTRLTVL.

CDR3 nucleotides: TGTGCCAGCTCACCGGCCGATAACTCTGGAAACACCATATATTTT. Its protein product is CASSPADNSGNTIYF. This chain joins TRBV18 and TRBJ1-3; D gene unclear. The germline V gene has CDR1 KGHSH and CDR2 LQKENI. Trimming stripped 3 bases from V and 0 bases from J, with 9 bases between. The CDR3 is 15 amino acids.

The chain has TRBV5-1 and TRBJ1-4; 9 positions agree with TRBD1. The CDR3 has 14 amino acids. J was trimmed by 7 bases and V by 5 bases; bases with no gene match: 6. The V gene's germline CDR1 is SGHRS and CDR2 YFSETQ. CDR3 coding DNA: TGCGCCAGCAGACAGGGACAGGGTGGTGAAAAACTGTTTTTT. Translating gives CASRQGQGGEKLFF.

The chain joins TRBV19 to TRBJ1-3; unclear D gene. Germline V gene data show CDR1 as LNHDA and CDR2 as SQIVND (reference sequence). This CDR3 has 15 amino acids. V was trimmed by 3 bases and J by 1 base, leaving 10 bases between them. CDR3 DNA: TGTGCCAGTAGTATCGACGGAGGTTCTGGAAACACCATATATTTT. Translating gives CASSIDGGSGNTIYF. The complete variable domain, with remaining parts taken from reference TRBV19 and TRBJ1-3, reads DGGITQSPKYLFRKEGQNVTLSCEQNLNHDAMYWYRQDPGQGLRLIYYSQIVNDFQKGDIAEGYSVSREKKESFPLTVTSAQKNPTAFYLCASSIDGGSGNTIYFGEGSWLTVV.

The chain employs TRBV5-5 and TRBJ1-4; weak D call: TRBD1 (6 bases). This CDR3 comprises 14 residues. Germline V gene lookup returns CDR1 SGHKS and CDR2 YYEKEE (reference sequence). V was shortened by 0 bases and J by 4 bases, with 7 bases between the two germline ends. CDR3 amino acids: CASSLARGNEKLFF. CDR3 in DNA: TGTGCCAGCAGCTTGGCCAGGGGTAATGAAAAACTGTTTTTT. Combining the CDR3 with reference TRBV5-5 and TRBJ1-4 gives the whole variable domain DAGVTQSPTHLIKTRGQQVTLRCSPISGHKSVSWYQQVLGQGPQFIFQYYEKEERGRGNFPDRFSARQFPNYSSELNVNALLLGDSALYLCASSLARGNEKLFFGSGTQLSVL.

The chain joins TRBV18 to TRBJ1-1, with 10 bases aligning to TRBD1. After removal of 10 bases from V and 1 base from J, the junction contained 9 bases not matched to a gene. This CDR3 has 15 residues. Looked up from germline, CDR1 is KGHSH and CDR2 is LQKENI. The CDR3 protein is CATADRGHPNTEAFF. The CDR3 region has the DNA TGTGCCACCGCAGACAGGGGGCATCCGAACACTGAAGCTTTCTTT.

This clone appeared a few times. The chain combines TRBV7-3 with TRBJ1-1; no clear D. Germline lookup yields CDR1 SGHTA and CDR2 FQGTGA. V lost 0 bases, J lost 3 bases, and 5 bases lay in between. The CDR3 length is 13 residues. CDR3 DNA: TGTGCCAGCAGCTTAACAGCGTACACTGAAGCTTTCTTT. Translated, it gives CASSLTAYTEAFF.

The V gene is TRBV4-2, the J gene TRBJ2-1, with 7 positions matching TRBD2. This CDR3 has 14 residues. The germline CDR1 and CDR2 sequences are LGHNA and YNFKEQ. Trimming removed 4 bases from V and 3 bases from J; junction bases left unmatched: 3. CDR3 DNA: TGTGCCAGCAGCCGGTTAGCGGGCTACAATGAGCAGTTCTTC. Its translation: CASSRLAGYNEQFF.

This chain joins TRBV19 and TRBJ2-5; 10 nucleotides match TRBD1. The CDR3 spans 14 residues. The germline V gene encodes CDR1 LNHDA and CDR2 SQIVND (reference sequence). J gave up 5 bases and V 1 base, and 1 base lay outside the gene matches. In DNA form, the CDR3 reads TGTGCCAGTAGTATAGGACAGGGGGCCGAGACCCAGTACTTC. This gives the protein CASSIGQGAETQYF.

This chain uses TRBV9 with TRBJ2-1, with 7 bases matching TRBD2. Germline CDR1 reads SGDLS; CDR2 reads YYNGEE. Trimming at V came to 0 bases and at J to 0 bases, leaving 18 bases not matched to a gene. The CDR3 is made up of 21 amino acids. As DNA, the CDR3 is TGTGCCAGCAGCGTAGCATCTCTGAGCGGGGCCGCCTCTTACTCCTACAATGAGCAGTTCTTC. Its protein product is CASSVASLSGAASYSYNEQFF. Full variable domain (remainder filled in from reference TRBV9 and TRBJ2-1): DSGVTQTPKHLITATGQRVTLRCSPRSGDLSVYWYQQSLDQGLQFLIQYYNGEERAKGNILERFSAQQFPDLHSELNLSSLELGDSALYFCASSVASLSGAASYSYNEQFFGPGTRLTVL.

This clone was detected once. The chain's CDR3 is CAISEVAGEDTQYF. DNA of the CDR3: TGTGCCATCAGTGAGGTGGCGGGAGAAGATACGCAGTATTTT. The V call is TRBV10-3, the J call TRBJ2-3; the match to TRBD2 covers 7 bases. The CDR3 is 14 residues long. With V trimmed by 2 bases and J by 5 bases, 4 bases remained unmatched. The germline gives CDR1 ENHRY, CDR2 SYGVKD.

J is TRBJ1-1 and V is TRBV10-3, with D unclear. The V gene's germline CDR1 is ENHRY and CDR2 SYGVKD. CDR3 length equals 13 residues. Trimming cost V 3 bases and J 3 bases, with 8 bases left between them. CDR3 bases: TGTGCCATCAGTGACCGGGATGACACTGAAGCTTTCTTT. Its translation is CAISDRDDTEAFF.

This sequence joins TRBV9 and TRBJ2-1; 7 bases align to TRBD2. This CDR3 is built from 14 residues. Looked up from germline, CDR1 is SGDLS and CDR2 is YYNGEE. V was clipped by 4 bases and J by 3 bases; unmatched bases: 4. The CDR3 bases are TGTGCCAGCAGCTCCCGGACTAGCTACAATGAGCAGTTCTTC. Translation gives CASSSRTSYNEQFF. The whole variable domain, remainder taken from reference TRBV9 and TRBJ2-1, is DSGVTQTPKHLITATGQRVTLRCSPRSGDLSVYWYQQSLDQGLQFLIQYYNGEERAKGNILERFSAQQFPDLHSELNLSSLELGDSALYFCASSSRTSYNEQFFGPGTRLTVL.

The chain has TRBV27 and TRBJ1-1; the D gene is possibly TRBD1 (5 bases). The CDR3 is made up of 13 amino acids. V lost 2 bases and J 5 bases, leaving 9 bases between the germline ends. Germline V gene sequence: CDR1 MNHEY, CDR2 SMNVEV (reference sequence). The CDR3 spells CASSLQGGTEAFF. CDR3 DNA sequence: TGTGCCAGCAGTTTACAGGGAGGTACTGAAGCTTTCTTT.

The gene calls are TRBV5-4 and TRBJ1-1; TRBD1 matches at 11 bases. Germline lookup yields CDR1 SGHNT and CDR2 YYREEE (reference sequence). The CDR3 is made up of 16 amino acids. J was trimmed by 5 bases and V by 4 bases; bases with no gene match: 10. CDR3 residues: CASSLGGQGALTEAFF. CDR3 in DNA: TGTGCCAGCAGCCTCGGAGGACAGGGGGCGTTAACTGAAGCTTTCTTT.

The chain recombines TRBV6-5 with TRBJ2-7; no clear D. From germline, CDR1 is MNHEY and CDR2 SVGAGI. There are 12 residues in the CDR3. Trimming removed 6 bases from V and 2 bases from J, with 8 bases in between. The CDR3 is CASRTTTYEQYF. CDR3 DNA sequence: TGTGCCAGCAGGACAACCACCTACGAGCAGTACTTC.

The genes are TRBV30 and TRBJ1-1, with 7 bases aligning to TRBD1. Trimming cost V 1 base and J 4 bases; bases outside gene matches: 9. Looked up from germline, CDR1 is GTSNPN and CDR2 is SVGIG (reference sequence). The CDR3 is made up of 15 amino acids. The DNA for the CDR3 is TGTGCCTGGAGTGAGGGGGCCAGTTGGGCCACTGAAGCTTTCTTT. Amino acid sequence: CAWSEGASWATEAFF.